The 12 T cell receptor beta chains below come from one sample, sequenced in a study of spatial heterogeneity in lung cancer. From the 5' RACE reads, TCRdb called clonotypes with MiXCR, one entry per CDR3 protein. This sample has 10,000 to 15,000 distinct CDR3 sequences, with around 4% found just once. Documented time point: sample taken at primary tumor resection. Frozen PBMC, nontumor lung or tumor provided whole RNA, which was sequenced unsorted. The sequencing here drew on PBMCs, taken at surgery. The receptors shown here come from a male donor with early-stage non-small cell lung cancer.

This clonotype was seen only a few times. The size of this beta chain means little, since it is a stray read in a library made for alpha chains. This rearrangement joins TRBV7-6 to TRBJ2-2; 10 bases match TRBD1. Trimming cost V 4 bases and J 6 bases; bases outside gene matches: 14. The CDR3 is 18 residues long. The germline V gene has CDR1 SGHVS and CDR2 FNYEAQ. CDR3 in DNA: TGTGCCAGCAGCTCCGTTAGAAGGGACAGGGGAAGGCCCGGGGAGCTGTTTTTT. Its protein is CASSSVRRDRGRPGELFF.

This clonotype was recorded a few times. Being off target in a library aimed at alpha chains, this beta chain has a size of little meaning. This chain uses TRBV20-1 with TRBJ2-5; 9 bases are shared with TRBD2. Germline V gene sequence: CDR1 DFQATT, CDR2 SNEGSKA (reference sequence). This CDR3 region has 14 residues. The V and J ends lost 4 bases and 5 bases, in that order; junction bases with no gene match: 8. CDR3 region: CSATPGLARETQYF. In DNA form, the CDR3 reads TGCAGTGCTACCCCCGGACTAGCGAGGGAGACCCAGTACTTC.

This clonotype came up many times. This beta chain is a stray read from a library made for alpha chains; its abundance is not meaningful. The chain is built from TRBV5-1 and TRBJ1-6; a weak D match, TRBD1 (5 bases). This CDR3 is built from 14 residues. Germline V lookup: CDR1 SGHRS, CDR2 YFSETQ. The V end was cut by 1 base, the J end by 10 bases, with 12 bases between. CDR3 nucleotides: TGCGCCAGCAGCTTGCAGGGTATGGGATCACCCCTCCACTTT. Residues: CASSLQGMGSPLHF.

This clonotype has a count of ten or more. Since the library was made to target alpha chains, this beta chain is a stray read and its abundance is not meaningful. This chain uses TRBV6-2 or TRBV6-3 with TRBJ1-1; D gene ambiguous. V lost 0 bases, J lost 4 bases, and 12 bases lay in between. Germline V lookup: CDR1 MNHEY, CDR2 SVGEGT. This CDR3 contains 15 residues. In nucleotides, the CDR3 is TGTGCCAGCAGTTACTCGAGGGCCCCGAGCACTGAAGCTTTCTTT. It is translated as CASSYSRAPSTEAFF.

The sample holds many counts of this clonotype. For a library built for alpha chains, this beta chain is a stray read; little rests on its size. V usage is TRBV4-3 and J usage is TRBJ2-5, with 8 bases matching TRBD1. Trimming removed 3 bases from V and 2 bases from J; junction bases left unmatched: 5. CDR1 is LGHNA and CDR2 is YSLEER in the germline V gene. CDR3 size: 15 residues. In DNA, the CDR3 is TGCGCCAGCAGCCAGAGACAGGGGCCGCAAGAGACCCAGTACTTC. Translating gives CASSQRQGPQETQYF.

Details on this clonotype: This could be a read error, since a much larger clone is one nucleotide away. This beta chain turned up in a library designed for alpha chains; as an off-target read, its abundance says little. The CDR3 spells CVSSLGGSYEQYF. The CDR3 DNA sequence: TGCGTCAGCAGCTTGGGCGGCAGCTACGAGCAGTACTTC. The V and J genes are TRBV5-1 and TRBJ2-7; D unclear. Germline V lookup: CDR1 SGHRS, CDR2 YFSETQ. The CDR3 is 13 amino acids.

This clonotype has at least ten counts. Within a library made for alpha chains, this beta chain is off target, and its count is uninformative. V is TRBV18 and J is TRBJ2-4; TRBD2 matches 12 bases. The V and J ends lost 0 bases and 8 bases, in that order; junction bases with no gene match: 5. Germline CDR1 reads KGHSH; CDR2 reads LQKENI. The CDR3 loop spans 16 amino acids. CDR3 sequence (DNA): TGTGCCAGCTCACCACCGTCTAGCGGGAGGGGTCACATTCAGTACTTC. Amino acid sequence: CASSPPSSGRGHIQYF.

This clonotype was seen repeatedly, ten times or more. In a library made to pick up alpha chains, this beta chain is a stray read with a size that means little. V gene TRBV19 combines with J gene TRBJ2-1, with D possibly being TRBD2 (6 bases). V lost 1 base to trimming and J lost 2 bases, with 9 bases between them. CDR1 LNHDA and CDR2 SQIVND come from the germline V gene (reference sequence). CDR3 length: 15 residues. CDR3 DNA sequence: TGTGCCAGTAGTATAGGTAGCGGAGCCTACAATGAGCAGTTCTTC. This translates into CASSIGSGAYNEQFF.

In this sample, this clonotype turned up many times. Since it is a stray read in a library aimed at alpha chains, this beta chain has a size that is not meaningful. CDR3 protein: CASSFVGSGEKLFF. CDR3 DNA: TGCGCCAGCAGCTTCGTGGGGTCCGGGGAAAAACTGTTTTTT. The chain links TRBV5-1 to TRBJ1-4; no definite D call. The CDR3 is made up of 14 amino acids. Germline lookup yields CDR1 SGHRS and CDR2 YFSETQ. Trimming shortened V by 2 bases and J by 8 bases, and 13 bases separated the two germline ends.

This clonotype has ten or more counts. This beta chain is off target for a library built for alpha chains, so its abundance means little. The chain combines TRBV11-2 with TRBJ2-1; D remains ambiguous. V was clipped by 3 bases and J by 3 bases, with 9 bases between them. The germline V gene has CDR1 SGHAT and CDR2 FQNNGV. This CDR3 comprises 14 residues. The CDR3 region has the DNA TGTGCCAGCAGCTTTGAGTTCTACTACAATGAGCAGTTCTTC. Amino acid sequence: CASSFEFYYNEQFF.

With regard to this clonotype: This beta chain came through as a stray read in a library set up for alpha chains, and its size says little. V is TRBV29-1 and J is TRBJ2-7; 9 bases fit TRBD1. This CDR3 is 14 amino acids long. Germline lookup yields CDR1 SQVTM and CDR2 ANQGSEA. Trimming cost V 4 bases and J 0 bases; bases outside gene matches: 4. In nucleotides, the CDR3 is TGCAGCGTTGCCGGGACAGGGCTCTCCTACGAGCAGTACTTC. Translating gives CSVAGTGLSYEQYF.

At least ten counts were recorded for this clonotype. This beta chain was picked up by a library intended for alpha chains and is off target, so its count carries little meaning. The chain employs TRBV12-3 or TRBV12-4 and TRBJ2-7; D ambiguous. The CDR3 length is 14 residues. With 4 bases removed from V and 2 bases from J, the gap between germline ends came to 12 bases. The DNA for the CDR3 is TGTGCCAGCAGTTCACCTCAGGTGACCTACGAGCAGTACTTC. Its protein is CASSSPQVTYEQYF.